This is a list of T cell receptor beta chains from one sample in a study of Graves' ophthalmopathy and Graves' hyperthyroidism. One entry per CDR3 protein results from TCRdb running MiXCR on the multiplex PCR reads. The sample records more than 300,000 distinct CDR3 sequences, 15% being singletons. The sample comprised peripheral blood. These receptors were collected from a young woman with stable Graves' hyperthyroidism. Each CDR3 is given with its conserved first and last residue. A D gene is named only where the DNA matches it firmly. Part of the rows lack a size; the others show once, few, many or a class for expanded clones.

abundance	d_gene	v_gene	j_gene	CDR3aa	CDR3nt
many	-	TRBV6-1	TRBJ2-7	CASSVSSINSYEQYF	TGTGCCAGCAGTGTGTCCTCTATCAACTCCTACGAGCAGTACTTC
many	-	TRBV10-3	TRBJ1-3	CAISELVSPGNTIYF	TGTGCCATCAGTGAGTTAGTTTCGCCTGGAAACACCATATATTTT
many	TRBD1	TRBV24-1	TRBJ1-5	CATSEGQGPPQHF	TGTGCCACCAGTGAGGGACAGGGGCCACCCCAGCATTTT
many	-	TRBV9	TRBJ1-2	CASSVNGNYGYTF	TGTGCCAGCAGCGTAAACGGCAACTATGGCTACACCTTC
-	-	TRBV6-5	TRBJ2-5	CASSWDSKETQYF	TGTGCCAGCAGTTGGGATAGCAAAGAGACCCAGTACTTC
many	TRBD1	TRBV2	TRBJ2-1	CASISGQGNEQFF	TGTGCCAGCATATCGGGACAGGGAAATGAGCAGTTCTTC
-	TRBD1	TRBV6-1	TRBJ2-3	CASSEQGAIDTQYF	TGTGCCAGCAGTGAGCAGGGGGCCATAGATACGCAGTATTTT
-	-	TRBV20-1	TRBJ1-1	CSARKRETVNTEAFF	TGCAGTGCTAGAAAGCGTGAGACAGTGAACACTGAAGCTTTCTTT
many	TRBD2	TRBV6-2/TRBV6-3	TRBJ2-7	CASSYPRAGGIIRYEQYF	TGTGCCAGCAGTTACCCCCGAGCCGGGGGGATTATCAGATACGAGCAGTACTTC
many	-	TRBV11-1	TRBJ1-2	CASSRQAYGYTF	TGTGCCAGCAGCCGCCAGGCTTATGGCTACACCTTC
many	-	TRBV6-5	TRBJ2-4	CASSSTGSPKNIQYF	TGTGCCAGCAGTTCTACAGGGAGCCCCAAAAACATTCAGTACTTC
many	TRBD2	TRBV4-1	TRBJ2-5	CASSTRLAGGSQETQYF	TGCGCCAGCAGCACCCGACTAGCGGGGGGATCCCAAGAGACCCAGTACTTC
many	TRBD2	TRBV12-5	TRBJ2-7	CASGLRTSGSYEQYF	TGTGCTAGTGGTTTACGGACTAGCGGGAGTTACGAGCAGTACTTC
-	-	TRBV10-3	TRBJ2-6	CAISESEAGANVLTF	TGTGCCATCAGTGAATCGGAGGCTGGGGCCAACGTCCTGACTTTC
-	TRBD1	TRBV5-1	TRBJ1-1	CASSTLYGTVTEAFF	TGCGCCAGCAGCACCCTGTATGGGACAGTCACTGAAGCTTTCTTT
many	TRBD1	TRBV7-3	TRBJ2-7	CASSSWTGGKGGNLDEQYF	TGTGCCAGCAGCTCATGGACAGGGGGCAAAGGGGGAAATCTGGACGAGCAGTACTTC
many	-	TRBV6-5	TRBJ2-5	CASSYEPGSWETQYF	TGTGCCAGCAGTTACGAGCCAGGGTCCTGGGAGACCCAGTACTTC
many	TRBD2	TRBV10-1	TRBJ2-7	CASSTGGAEYYEQYF	TGCGCCAGCAGTACGGGAGGAGCCGAATACTACGAGCAGTACTTC
-	TRBD1	TRBV9	TRBJ1-1	CASSVQGEGTEAFF	TGTGCCAGCAGCGTTCAGGGGGAAGGAACTGAAGCTTTCTTT
many	-	TRBV12-3/TRBV12-4	TRBJ1-1	CASSLITGPSNTEAFF	TGTGCCAGCAGTTTGATAACAGGGCCCTCGAACACTGAAGCTTTCTTT
many	TRBD1	TRBV19	TRBJ1-1	CASSTATGEKNEAFF	TGTGCCAGTAGTACAGCGACAGGGGAGAAGAATGAAGCTTTCTTT
-	-	TRBV6-5	TRBJ1-1	CVSSYSLATEAFF	TGTGTCAGCAGTTACTCGTTGGCGACTGAAGCTTTCTTT
-	TRBD1	TRBV12-3/TRBV12-4	TRBJ2-7	CASSSLGQRFSYEQYF	TGTGCCAGCAGTTCTCTGGGACAGCGGTTCTCCTACGAGCAGTACTTC
many	-	TRBV7-6	TRBJ2-5	CASSHGLGVETQYF	TGTGCCAGCAGCCATGGGTTAGGGGTGGAGACCCAGTACTTC
many	-	TRBV4-2	TRBJ1-2	CASSQDSRGRDGYTF	TGTGCCAGCAGCCAGGACTCTCGAGGTCGAGATGGCTACACCTTC
many	-	TRBV2	TRBJ2-7	CASSEGGLLSYEQYF	TGTGCCAGCAGTGAAGGCGGACTACTCTCCTACGAGCAGTACTTC
-	-	TRBV6-1	TRBJ1-6	CASWGGRVVNSPLHF	TGTGCCAGCTGGGGGGGCAGGGTGGTCAATTCACCCCTCCACTTT
many	-	TRBV27	TRBJ1-1	CATRRVTEAFF	TGTGCCACCCGTCGAGTCACTGAAGCTTTCTTT
-	TRBD2	TRBV6-1	TRBJ2-2	CASSSSGGPDTGELFF	TGTGCCAGCAGCTCAAGCGGGGGGCCAGACACCGGGGAGCTGTTTTTT
many	-	TRBV6-2/TRBV6-3	TRBJ2-7	CASSYRRWAEKSPSYEQYF	TGTGCCAGCAGTTACAGGAGGTGGGCAGAAAAATCACCAAGCTACGAGCAGTACTTC
-	TRBD2	TRBV20-1	TRBJ2-5	CSARSTSGGETQYF	TGCAGTGCTAGATCAACTAGCGGGGGGGAGACCCAGTACTTC
many	TRBD2	TRBV9	TRBJ2-5	CASSVGGGLAGQETQYF	TGTGCCAGCAGCGTAGGAGGTGGACTAGCGGGGCAAGAGACCCAGTACTTC
-	-	TRBV5-1	TRBJ1-1	CASSTQGGGTEAFF	TGCGCCAGCAGCACACAGGGAGGGGGAACTGAAGCTTTCTTT
many	TRBD1	TRBV19	TRBJ1-3	CASSMRTGTGNTIYF	TGTGCCAGTAGTATGAGGACAGGGACTGGAAACACCATATATTTT
many	TRBD1	TRBV6-1	TRBJ1-2	CASSGRTGRDGYTF	TGTGCCAGCAGTGGTCGGACAGGGAGAGATGGCTACACCTTC
many	TRBD1	TRBV6-1	TRBJ1-6	CASRETGGGSPLHF	TGTGCCAGCAGGGAAACAGGGGGCGGTTCACCCCTCCACTTT
many	-	TRBV19	TRBJ1-5	CASSPGLSNQPQHF	TGTGCCAGTAGTCCAGGCCTTAGCAATCAGCCCCAGCATTTT
many	-	TRBV6-1	TRBJ2-7	CASSVKHGWVEQYF	TGTGCCAGCAGTGTAAAACACGGTTGGGTCGAGCAGTACTTC
many	-	TRBV11-2	TRBJ2-5	CASSLSGTSQETQYF	TGTGCCAGCAGCTTATCCGGGACCAGCCAAGAGACCCAGTACTTC
many	-	TRBV4-2	TRBJ1-2	CASSPPGTANYGYTF	TGTGCCAGCAGCCCCCCAGGGACCGCTAACTATGGCTACACCTTC
-	-	TRBV7-8	TRBJ1-1	CASSLGTAKITEAFF	TGTGCCAGCAGCTTAGGGACAGCGAAGATCACTGAAGCTTTCTTT
many	-	TRBV5-1	TRBJ2-7	CASSLEEAEQYF	TGCGCCAGCAGCTTGGAGGAGGCCGAGCAGTACTTC
many	-	TRBV29-1	TRBJ1-1	CSVAPGPQGEAFF	TGCAGCGTTGCCCCGGGGCCCCAGGGCGAAGCTTTCTTT
many	-	TRBV7-2	TRBJ2-7	CASSLARGQDEQYF	TGTGCCAGCAGCTTAGCGCGGGGCCAGGACGAGCAGTACTTC
many	TRBD2	TRBV29-1	TRBJ2-5	CSVEQVRGGPKTQYF	TGCAGCGTTGAACAGGTGCGGGGGGGCCCGAAGACCCAGTACTTC
-	TRBD2	TRBV20-1	TRBJ2-7	CSARYRTSGDYEQYF	TGCAGTGCTAGATACCGGACTAGCGGGGACTACGAGCAGTACTTC
many	TRBD1	TRBV20-1	TRBJ1-2	CSAPEQGMGYTF	TGCAGTGCCCCCGAACAGGGGATGGGCTACACCTTC
many	TRBD1	TRBV7-8	TRBJ1-5	CASRPGQGAGQPQHF	TGTGCCAGCAGGCCAGGACAGGGGGCAGGGCAGCCCCAGCATTTT
-	-	TRBV15	TRBJ1-5	CATSRDGTSNQPQHF	TGTGCCACCAGCAGAGACGGGACTAGCAATCAGCCCCAGCATTTT
many	-	TRBV5-8	TRBJ2-5	CASSLGLGSRGLETQYF	TGTGCCAGCAGCTTGGGTCTGGGTTCGCGGGGACTTGAGACCCAGTACTTC
few	-	TRBV5-1	TRBJ1-1	CASSFPGLMNTEALF	TGCGCCAGCAGCTTCCCAGGACTAATGAACACTGAAGCTCTCTTT
many	-	TRBV6-1	TRBJ1-2	CASSPPAGHYGYTF	TGTGCCAGCAGTCCCCCCGCGGGCCACTATGGCTACACCTTC
many	-	TRBV6-1	TRBJ2-2	CASSETGTLGGELFF	TGTGCCAGCAGTGAAACGGGGACCCTCGGCGGGGAGCTGTTTTTT
-	TRBD1	TRBV13	TRBJ1-2	CASSLGEGARLGYTF	TGTGCCAGCAGCTTGGGTGAGGGGGCGCGTCTTGGCTACACCTTC
many	TRBD1	TRBV27	TRBJ1-2	CASSRVTGPIYGYTF	TGTGCCAGCAGCCGAGTGACAGGGCCTATATATGGCTACACCTTC
few	-	TRBV20-1	TRBJ2-2	CSARPGKANTGELFF	TGCAGTGCTAGGCCGGGTAAAGCGAACACCGGGGAGCTGTTTTTT
many	-	TRBV2	TRBJ1-6	CASIDRSGSAGNSPLHF	TGTGCCAGCATTGATCGTTCAGGGTCGGCGGGGAATTCACCCCTCCACTTT
many	-	TRBV9	TRBJ1-6	CASSASLGVSYNSPLHF	TGTGCCAGCAGCGCTTCCTTGGGGGTGTCCTATAATTCACCCCTCCACTTT